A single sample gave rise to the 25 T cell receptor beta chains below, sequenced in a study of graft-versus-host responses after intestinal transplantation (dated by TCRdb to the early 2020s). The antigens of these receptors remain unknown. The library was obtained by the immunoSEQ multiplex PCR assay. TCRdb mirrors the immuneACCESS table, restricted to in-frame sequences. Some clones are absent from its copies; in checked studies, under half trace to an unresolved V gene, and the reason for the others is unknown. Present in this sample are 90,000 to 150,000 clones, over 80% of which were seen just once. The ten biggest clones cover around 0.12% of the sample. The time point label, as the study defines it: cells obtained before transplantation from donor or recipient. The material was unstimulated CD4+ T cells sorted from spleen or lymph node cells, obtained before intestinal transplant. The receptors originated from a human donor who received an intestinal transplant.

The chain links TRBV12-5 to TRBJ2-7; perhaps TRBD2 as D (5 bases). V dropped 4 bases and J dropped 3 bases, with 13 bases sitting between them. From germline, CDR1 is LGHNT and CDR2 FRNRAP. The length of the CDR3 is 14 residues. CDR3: CASGSASGLYEQYF. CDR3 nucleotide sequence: TGTGCTAGTGGTTCGGCGAGCGGCCTCTACGAGCAGTACTTC.

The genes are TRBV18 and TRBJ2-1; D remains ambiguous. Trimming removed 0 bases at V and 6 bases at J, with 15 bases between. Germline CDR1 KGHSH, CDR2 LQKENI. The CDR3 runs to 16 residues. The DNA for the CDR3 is TGTGCCAGCTCACCACCCCGCCAGCGTGCTCTCAATGAGCAGTTCTTC. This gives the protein CASSPPRQRALNEQFF.

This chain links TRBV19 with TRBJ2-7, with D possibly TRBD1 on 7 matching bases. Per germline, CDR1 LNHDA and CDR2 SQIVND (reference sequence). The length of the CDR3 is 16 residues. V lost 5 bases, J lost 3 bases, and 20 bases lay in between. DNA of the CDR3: TGTGCCAGTAGTTCCCGACAGGGAGGTAAGGGCTACGAGCAGTACTTC. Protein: CASSSRQGGKGYEQYF. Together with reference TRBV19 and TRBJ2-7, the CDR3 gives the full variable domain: DGGITQSPKYLFRKEGQNVTLSCEQNLNHDAMYWYRQDPGQGLRLIYYSQIVNDFQKGDIAEGYSVSREKKESFPLTVTSAQKNPTAFYLCASSSRQGGKGYEQYFGPGTRLTVT.

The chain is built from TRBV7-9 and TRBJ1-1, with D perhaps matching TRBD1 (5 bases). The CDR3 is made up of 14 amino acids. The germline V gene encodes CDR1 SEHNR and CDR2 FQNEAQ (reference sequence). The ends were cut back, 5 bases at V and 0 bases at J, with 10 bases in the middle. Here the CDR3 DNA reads TGTGCCAGCAGCACGGACACCATGAACACTGAAGCTTTCTTT. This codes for CASSTDTMNTEAFF.

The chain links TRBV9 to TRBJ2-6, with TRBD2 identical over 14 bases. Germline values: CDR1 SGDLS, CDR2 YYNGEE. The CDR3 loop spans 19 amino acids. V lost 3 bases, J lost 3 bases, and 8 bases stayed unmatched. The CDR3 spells CASSDRPGLAGGGANVLTF. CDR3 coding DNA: TGTGCCAGCAGCGATCGCCCCGGACTAGCGGGAGGTGGGGCCAACGTCCTGACTTTC.

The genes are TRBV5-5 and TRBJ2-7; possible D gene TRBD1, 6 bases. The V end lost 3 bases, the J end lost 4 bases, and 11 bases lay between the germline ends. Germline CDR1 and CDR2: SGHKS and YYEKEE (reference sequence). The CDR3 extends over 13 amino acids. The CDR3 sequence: CASSSDRPYEQYF. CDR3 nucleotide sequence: TGTGCCAGCAGCTCGGACAGACCTTACGAGCAGTACTTC.

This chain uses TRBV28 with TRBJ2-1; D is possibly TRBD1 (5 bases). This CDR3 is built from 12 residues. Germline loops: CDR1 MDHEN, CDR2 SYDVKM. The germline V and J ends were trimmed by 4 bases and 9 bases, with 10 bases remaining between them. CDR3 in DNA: TGTGCCAGCAGTTCAGGGTGGGTTGAGCAGTTCTTC. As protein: CASSSGWVEQFF.

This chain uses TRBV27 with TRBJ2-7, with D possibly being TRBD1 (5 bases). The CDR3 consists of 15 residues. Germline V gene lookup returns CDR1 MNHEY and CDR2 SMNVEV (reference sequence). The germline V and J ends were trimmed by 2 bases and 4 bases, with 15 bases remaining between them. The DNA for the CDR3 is TGTGCCAGCAGTTTAAGGCAGGGTAAAGGGTACGAGCAGTACTTC. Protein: CASSLRQGKGYEQYF.

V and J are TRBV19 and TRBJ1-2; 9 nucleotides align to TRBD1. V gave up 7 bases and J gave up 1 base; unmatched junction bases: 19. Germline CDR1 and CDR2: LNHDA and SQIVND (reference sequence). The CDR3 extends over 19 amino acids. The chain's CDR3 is CASTGPLKYRDRDNYGYTF. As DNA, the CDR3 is TGTGCCAGTACGGGGCCACTCAAATACCGGGACAGGGATAACTATGGCTACACCTTC.

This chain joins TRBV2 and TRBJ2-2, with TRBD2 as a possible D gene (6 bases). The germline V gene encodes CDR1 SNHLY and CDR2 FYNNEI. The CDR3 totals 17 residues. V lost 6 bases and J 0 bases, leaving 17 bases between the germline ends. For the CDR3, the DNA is TGTGCCAGCAGGTTCGGCGGGACTCAGGCGAACACCGGGGAGCTGTTTTTT. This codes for CASRFGGTQANTGELFF.

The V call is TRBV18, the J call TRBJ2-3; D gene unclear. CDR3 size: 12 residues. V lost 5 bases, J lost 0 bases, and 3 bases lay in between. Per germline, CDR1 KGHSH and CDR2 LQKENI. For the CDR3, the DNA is TGTGCCAGCTCATCCAGCACAGATACGCAGTATTTT. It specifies CASSSSTDTQYF.

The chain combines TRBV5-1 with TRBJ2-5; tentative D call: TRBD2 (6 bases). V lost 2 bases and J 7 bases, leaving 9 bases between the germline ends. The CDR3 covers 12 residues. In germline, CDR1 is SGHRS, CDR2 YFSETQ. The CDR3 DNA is TGCGCCAGCAGCTTTTCCGGGGGGACCCAGTACTTC. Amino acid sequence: CASSFSGGTQYF. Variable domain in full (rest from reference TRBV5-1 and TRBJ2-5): KAGVTQTPRYLIKTRGQQVTLSCSPISGHRSVSWYQQTPGQGLQFLFEYFSETQRNKGNFPGRFSGRQFSNSRSEMNVSTLELGDSALYLCASSFSGGTQYFGPGTRLLVL.

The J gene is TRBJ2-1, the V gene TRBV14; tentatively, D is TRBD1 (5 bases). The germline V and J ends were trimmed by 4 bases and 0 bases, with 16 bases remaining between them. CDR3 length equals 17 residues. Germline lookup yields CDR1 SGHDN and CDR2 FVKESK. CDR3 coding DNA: TGTGCCAGCAGCCTCCTAGGAGACAGCCCCTCCTACAATGAGCAGTTCTTC. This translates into CASSLLGDSPSYNEQFF.

CDR3 loop: CASMETGGYGYTF. The DNA of the CDR3 is TGCGCCAGCATGGAGACAGGGGGCTATGGCTACACCTTC. The gene calls are TRBV10-2 and TRBJ1-2; TRBD1 matches 9 bases. This CDR3 has 13 amino acids. After removal of 7 bases from V and 4 bases from J, the junction contained 4 bases not matched to a gene. Germline CDR1 is WSHSY and CDR2 is SAAADI.

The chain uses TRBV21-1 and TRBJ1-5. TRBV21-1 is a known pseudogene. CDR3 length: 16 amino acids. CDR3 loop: CASSKREGRDYQPQHF. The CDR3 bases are TGTGCCAGCAGCAAACGGGAAGGGAGGGACTATCAGCCCCAGCATTTT.

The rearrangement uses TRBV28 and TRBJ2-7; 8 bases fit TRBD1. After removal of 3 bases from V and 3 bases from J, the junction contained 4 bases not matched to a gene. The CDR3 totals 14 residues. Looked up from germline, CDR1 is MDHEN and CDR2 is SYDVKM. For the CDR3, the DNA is TGTGCCAGCAGTTTCCCAGGGGGCGTCTACGAGCAGTACTTC. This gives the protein CASSFPGGVYEQYF.

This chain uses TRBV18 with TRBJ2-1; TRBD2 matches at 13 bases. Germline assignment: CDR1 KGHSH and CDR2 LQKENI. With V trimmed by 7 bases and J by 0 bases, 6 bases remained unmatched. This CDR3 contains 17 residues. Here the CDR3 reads CASWGTSGTSSYNEQFF. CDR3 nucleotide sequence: TGTGCCAGCTGGGGGACTAGCGGGACGAGCTCCTACAATGAGCAGTTCTTC.

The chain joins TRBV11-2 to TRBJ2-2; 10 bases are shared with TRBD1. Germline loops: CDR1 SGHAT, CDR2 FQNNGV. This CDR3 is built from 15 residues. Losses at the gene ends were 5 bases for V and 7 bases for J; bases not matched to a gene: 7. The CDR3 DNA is TGTGCCAGCAGCCCCCGGGACAGGGGCGTCGGGGAGCTGTTTTTT. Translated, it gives CASSPRDRGVGELFF. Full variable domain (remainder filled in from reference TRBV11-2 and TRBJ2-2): EAGVAQSPRYKIIEKRQSVAFWCNPISGHATLYWYQQILGQGPKLLIQFQNNGVVDDSQLPKDRFSAERLKGVDSTLKIQPAKLEDSAVYLCASSPRDRGVGELFFGEGSRLTVL.

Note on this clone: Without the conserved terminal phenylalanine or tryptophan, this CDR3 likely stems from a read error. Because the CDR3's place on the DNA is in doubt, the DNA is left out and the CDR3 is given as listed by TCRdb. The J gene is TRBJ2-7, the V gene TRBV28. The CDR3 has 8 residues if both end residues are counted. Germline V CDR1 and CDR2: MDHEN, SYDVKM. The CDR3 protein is CASGPGSI.

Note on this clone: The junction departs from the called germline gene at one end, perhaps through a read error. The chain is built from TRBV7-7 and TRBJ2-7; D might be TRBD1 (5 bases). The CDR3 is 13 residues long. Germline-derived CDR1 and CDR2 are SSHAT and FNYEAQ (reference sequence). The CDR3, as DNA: TGTGCTAGCAGCTTATCCAGGGTGGACGAGCAGTACTTC. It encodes CASSLSRVDEQYF.

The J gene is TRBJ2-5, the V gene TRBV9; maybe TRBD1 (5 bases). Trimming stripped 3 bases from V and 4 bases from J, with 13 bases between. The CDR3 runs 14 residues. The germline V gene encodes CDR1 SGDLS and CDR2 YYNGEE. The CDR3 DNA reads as TGTGCCAGCAGCGCCCTAGGGGTAGGAGAGACCCAGTACTTC. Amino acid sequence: CASSALGVGETQYF.

The CDR3 DNA reads as TGCGCCAGCAGCTTGACGACTAGTGGGTCCCTTGAGCAGTTCTTC. This translates into CASSLTTSGSLEQFF. V and J are TRBV5-1 and TRBJ2-1; possibly TRBD2 for D (6 bases). With 1 base removed from V and 9 bases from J, the gap between germline ends came to 17 bases. The CDR3 sequence is 15 residues long. Germline V gene sequence: CDR1 SGHRS, CDR2 YFSETQ.

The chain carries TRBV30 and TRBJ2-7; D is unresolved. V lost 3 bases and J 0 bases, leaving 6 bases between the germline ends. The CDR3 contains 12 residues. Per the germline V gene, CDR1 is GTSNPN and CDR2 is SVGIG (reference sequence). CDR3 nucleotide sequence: TGTGCCTGGAGAAGGGTCTCCTACGAGCAGTACTTC. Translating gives CAWRRVSYEQYF.

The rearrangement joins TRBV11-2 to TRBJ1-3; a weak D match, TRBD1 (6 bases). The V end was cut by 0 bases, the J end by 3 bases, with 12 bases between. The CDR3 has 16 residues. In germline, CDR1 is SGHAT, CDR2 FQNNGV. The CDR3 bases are TGTGCCAGCAGCTTAGAAGGGCGAGGGGGTGGAAACACCATATATTTT. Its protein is CASSLEGRGGGNTIYF.

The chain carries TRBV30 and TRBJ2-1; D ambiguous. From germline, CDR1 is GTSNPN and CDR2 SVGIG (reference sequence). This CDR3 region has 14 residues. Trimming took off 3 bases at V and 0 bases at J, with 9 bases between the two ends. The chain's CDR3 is CAWRPQSSYNEQFF. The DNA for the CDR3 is TGTGCCTGGAGGCCCCAGAGCTCCTACAATGAGCAGTTCTTC.